The present TCR beta chain was sequenced within a study of cytomegalovirus exposure and HLA in healthy donors. Donors likely had unrecorded immune exposures despite being nominally healthy when sampled. Study-wide results and limits: Exclusion as indistinguishable affected some V segments, including TRBV6-2 and TRBV6-3. In vitro, three CMV-associated chains proved specific for CMV antigens.

Primers included in the PCR were 60 Vbeta and 13 Jbeta primers. Here immunoSEQ multiplex PCR was the method, and the copy in TCRdb shows in-frame clones only, minus some. Of fewer than 250,000 clones in the sample, roughly 87% were seen once. The CDR3 is 17 residues long. Deletions cut 3 bases from V and 1 base from J, with 16 bases between. Germline lookup yields CDR1 KGHSH and CDR2 LQKENI. About this clone itself: Its specificity is not known.

The gene calls are TRBV18 and TRBJ1-3; D remains unclear. Sequencing was carried out using PBMCs. This TCR was recovered from a man aged 40-55 years in good health and CMV-seropositive. CDR3 protein: CASSPRGQSPSGNTIYF. CDR3 bases: TGTGCCAGCTCACCCCGAGGGCAGAGCCCTTCTGGAAACACCATATATTTT.